This T cell receptor beta chain comes out of a study of T cell changes during pregnancy in multiple sclerosis. V gave up 5 bases and J gave up 7 bases, with 11 bases separating them. CDR1 is GTSNPN, CDR2 SVGIG, per germline (reference sequence). The CDR3 loop spans 11 amino acids. Sequencing was performed with immunoSEQ multiplex PCR; in TCRdb, only in-frame clones are kept and a portion is missing. The sample gives 20,000 to 25,000 clones, about 91% of which show up once; 0.65% to 0.85% is in the top ten. This sample comprised CD4+ T cells from peripheral blood mononuclear cells, obtained in the third trimester of pregnancy. This clonotype was sampled from a female donor with multiple sclerosis, enrolled in a pregnancy study. This chain connects TRBV30 to TRBJ2-5; D gene unclear. DNA for the CDR3: TGTGCCTGGGGTATCGCCGGGACCCAGTACTTC. This translates into CAWGIAGTQYF.